The rows below give T cell receptor beta chains drawn from one sample of a study of CD8 T cells in ankylosing spondylitis. TCRdb fed the 5' RACE reads into MiXCR, producing one record per CDR3 protein. This sample yields about 150,000 distinct CDR3 sequences, of which 25% to 35% are seen a single time; approximately 5.9% belongs to the top ten. The sample was synovial fluid, either unsorted or a sorted T cell fraction (not recorded which). All receptors come from a male donor with ankylosing spondylitis. Both conserved end residues are part of each CDR3.

V gene	J gene	CDR3 protein
TRBV20-1	TRBJ2-2	CSARPSGRGTGELFF
TRBV5-1	TRBJ2-1	CASSLRTGSYNEQFF
TRBV5-1	TRBJ1-2	CASSLTAGTNYGYTF
TRBV6-4	TRBJ1-5	CASSLDGLSNQPQHF
TRBV12-3/TRBV12-4	TRBJ2-2	CASSSPTTRSTGELFF
TRBV27	TRBJ2-1	CASTGTYSSYNEQFF
TRBV13	TRBJ2-7	CASSFKPAGGVYEQYF
TRBV25-1	TRBJ2-7	CATAGGRIDEQYF
TRBV19	TRBJ2-7	CASTQGTDTSYEQYF
TRBV11-2	TRBJ1-1	CASSLPRQNTEAFF
TRBV27	TRBJ1-1	CASSFRGQGAEAFF
TRBV6-5	TRBJ2-6	CASSYSSTGANVLTF
TRBV28	TRBJ2-7	CASKLSGQGAYEQYF
TRBV19	TRBJ1-1	CASGRRGVNTEAFF
TRBV2	TRBJ1-5	CASSEDRTGPQHF
TRBV28	TRBJ2-7	CASSLLSGQGHYEQYF
TRBV6-2/TRBV6-3	TRBJ1-1	CASRQTEVRTEAFF
TRBV20-1	TRBJ2-3	CSATDEGDTQYF
TRBV20-1	TRBJ1-2	CSARDWAMGGNYGYTF
TRBV9	TRBJ2-1	CASSVDAGAYNEQFF
TRBV4-1	TRBJ1-1	CASSQDLGFWEVTEAFF
TRBV6-5	TRBJ1-4	CASSYSSGAEKLFF
TRBV28	TRBJ2-1	CATSLDTYNEQFF
TRBV5-1	TRBJ2-7	CASGSSSGTSSYEQYF
TRBV7-3	TRBJ2-5	CASSLRASGYQETQYF
TRBV29-1	TRBJ2-4	CSVGTGTWNIQYF
TRBV18	TRBJ1-3	CASSGTGSGNTIYF
TRBV5-1	TRBJ2-1	CASNVAVSYNEQFF
TRBV6-5	TRBJ2-4	CASSYLGRLDIQYF